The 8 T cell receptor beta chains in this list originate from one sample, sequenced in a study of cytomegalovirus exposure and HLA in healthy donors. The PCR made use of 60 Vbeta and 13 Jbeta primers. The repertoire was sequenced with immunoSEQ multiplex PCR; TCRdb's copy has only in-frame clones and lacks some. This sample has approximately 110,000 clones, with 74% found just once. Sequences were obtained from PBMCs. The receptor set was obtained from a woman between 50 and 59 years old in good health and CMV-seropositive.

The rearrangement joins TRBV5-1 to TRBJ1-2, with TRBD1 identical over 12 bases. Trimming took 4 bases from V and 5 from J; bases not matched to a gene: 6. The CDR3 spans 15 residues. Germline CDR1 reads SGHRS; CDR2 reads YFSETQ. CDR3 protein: CASSERDRGLYGYTF. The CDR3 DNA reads TGCGCCAGCAGCGAGCGGGACAGGGGGCTGTATGGCTACACCTTC.

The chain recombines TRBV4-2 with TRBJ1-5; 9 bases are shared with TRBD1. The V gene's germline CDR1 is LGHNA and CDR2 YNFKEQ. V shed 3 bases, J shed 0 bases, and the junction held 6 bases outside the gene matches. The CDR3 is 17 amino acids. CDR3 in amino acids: CASSQDRGGNSNQPQHF. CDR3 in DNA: TGTGCCAGCAGCCAGGACAGGGGTGGGAATAGCAATCAGCCCCAGCATTTT.

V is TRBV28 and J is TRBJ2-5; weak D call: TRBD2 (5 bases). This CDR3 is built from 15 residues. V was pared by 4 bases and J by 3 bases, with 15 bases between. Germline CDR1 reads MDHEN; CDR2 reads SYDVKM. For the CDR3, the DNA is TGTGCCAGCAGTTCCGACCGAAGAGCGGAAGAGACCCAGTACTTC. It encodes CASSSDRRAEETQYF.

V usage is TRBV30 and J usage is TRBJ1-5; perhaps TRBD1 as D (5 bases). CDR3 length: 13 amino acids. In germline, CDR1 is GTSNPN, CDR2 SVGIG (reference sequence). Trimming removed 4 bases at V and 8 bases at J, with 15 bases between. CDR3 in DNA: TGTGCCTGGACCGTCGGGGGGGGAGAGCCCCAGCATTTT. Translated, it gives CAWTVGGGEPQHF.

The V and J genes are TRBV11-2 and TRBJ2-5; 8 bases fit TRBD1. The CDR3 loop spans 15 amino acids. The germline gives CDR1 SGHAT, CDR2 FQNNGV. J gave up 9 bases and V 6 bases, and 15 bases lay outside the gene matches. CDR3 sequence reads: CASSLDRVGSGAQYF. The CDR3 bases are TGTGCCAGCAGTCTGGACAGGGTGGGTTCAGGGGCCCAGTACTTC.

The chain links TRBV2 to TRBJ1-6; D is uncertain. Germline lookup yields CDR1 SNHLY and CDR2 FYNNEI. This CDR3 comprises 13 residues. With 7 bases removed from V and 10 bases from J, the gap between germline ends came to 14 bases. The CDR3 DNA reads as TGTGCCAGCATCCCCGGTCTGGGCTCACCCCTCCACTTT. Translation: CASIPGLGSPLHF.

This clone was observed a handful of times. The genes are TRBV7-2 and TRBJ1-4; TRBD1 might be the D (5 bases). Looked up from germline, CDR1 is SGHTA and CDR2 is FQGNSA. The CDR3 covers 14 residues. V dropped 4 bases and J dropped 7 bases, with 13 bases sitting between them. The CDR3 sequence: CASSSGDIFEKLFF. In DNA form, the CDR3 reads TGTGCCAGCAGCTCGGGGGATATTTTTGAAAAACTGTTTTTT.

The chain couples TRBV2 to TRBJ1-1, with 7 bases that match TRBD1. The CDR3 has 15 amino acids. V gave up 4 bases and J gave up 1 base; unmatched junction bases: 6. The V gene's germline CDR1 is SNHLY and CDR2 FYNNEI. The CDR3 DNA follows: TGTGCCAGCAGTGTCGGACAGGTCGGGAACACTGAAGCTTTCTTT. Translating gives CASSVGQVGNTEAFF.